These T cell receptor beta chains were read from a single sample in a study of metastatic and nonmetastatic thyroid tumors. Using MiXCR, TCRdb re-called clones from the PCR reads. The sample carries tens of thousands of clones, about 13% recorded once. What was sequenced was blood. The receptors derive from a female donor with papillary thyroid cancer or a benign thyroid nodule (not recorded which). Some clones in this sample may be carry-over from other donors' samples. The CDR3 runs from the conserved cysteine through the conserved F or W. Each record gives: clone size, J gene, D gene, V gene, CDR3 DNA, CDR3 protein. A D gene is named only where the DNA matches it firmly. Expanded clones are given a class, and other clones once, few, many or no size at all.

size: .; J: TRBJ2-7; D: .; V: TRBV6-1; DNA: TGTGCCAGCATCCCTGTTGTTGAGCTCGAGCAGTACTTC; CDR3: CASIPVVELEQYF
size: .; J: TRBJ2-1; D: .; V: TRBV14; DNA: TGTGCCAGCAGCCTGAGGGGGGGTTCCTACAATGAGCAGTTCTTC; CDR3: CASSLRGGSYNEQFF
size: .; J: TRBJ1-6; D: .; V: TRBV27; DNA: TGTGCCAGCAGTTTCCAGGGTACCCCCCTCCACTTT; CDR3: CASSFQGTPLHF
size: .; J: TRBJ1-1; D: .; V: TRBV20-1; DNA: TGCAGTGCTAGACAGGGAGGTGGGGTGAACACTGAAGCTTTCTTT; CDR3: CSARQGGGVNTEAFF
size: few; J: TRBJ2-7; D: TRBD2; V: TRBV2; DNA: TGCGTCAGCAGGTTGACTAGCGGCCAATACGAGCAGTACTTC; CDR3: CVSRLTSGQYEQYF
size: .; J: TRBJ2-1; D: TRBD2; V: TRBV5-1; DNA: TGCGCCAGCAGCTTGGTTGGCGGGAGAGGTCCCTACAATGAGCAGTTCTTC; CDR3: CASSLVGGRGPYNEQFF
size: many; J: TRBJ1-4; D: .; V: TRBV7-2; DNA: TGTGCCAGCAGCTTAGCCCACTTGACAGCATCGAATGAAAAACTGTTTTTT; CDR3: CASSLAHLTASNEKLFF
size: many; J: TRBJ2-2; D: .; V: TRBV3-1; DNA: TGTGCCAGCAGCCCAGGGGGGCCCGGGGAGCTGTTTTTT; CDR3: CASSPGGPGELFF
size: many; J: TRBJ2-3; D: .; V: TRBV5-6; DNA: TGTGCCAGCAGACCGGCAGGGAGCACAGATACGCAGTATTTT; CDR3: CASRPAGSTDTQYF
size: many; J: TRBJ2-5; D: TRBD1; V: TRBV3-1; DNA: TGTGCCAGCAGTCATACAGGGGGAGGAGAGACCCAGTACTTC; CDR3: CASSHTGGGETQYF
size: many; J: TRBJ2-7; D: .; V: TRBV20-1; DNA: TGCAGTGCTAGAGAGGGGGGCTCATCCTACGAGCAGTACTTC; CDR3: CSAREGGSSYEQYF
size: many; J: TRBJ2-1; D: TRBD1; V: TRBV18; DNA: TGTGCCAGCTCAATCGGGACAGGGAATGAGCAGTTCTTC; CDR3: CASSIGTGNEQFF
size: .; J: TRBJ1-2; D: .; V: TRBV7-2; DNA: TGTGCCAGCACCCTGGGGTGGGGGACGTCCGGCTACACCTTC; CDR3: CASTLGWGTSGYTF
size: many; J: TRBJ2-7; D: .; V: TRBV5-6; DNA: TGTGCCAGCAGCTCGGTAGGGGGGCCCTCCTACGAGCAGTACTTC; CDR3: CASSSVGGPSYEQYF
size: many; J: TRBJ2-4; D: .; V: TRBV10-2; DNA: TGCGCCAGCACCCCGACAGGGACTCTGGACATTCAGTACTTC; CDR3: CASTPTGTLDIQYF
size: many; J: TRBJ1-6; D: .; V: TRBV4-3; DNA: TGCGCCAGCAGCAGCCGGGACCCACACCTCAGCTCCTATAATTCACCCCTCCACTTT; CDR3: CASSSRDPHLSSYNSPLHF
size: many; J: TRBJ2-3; D: TRBD1; V: TRBV6-2/TRBV6-3; DNA: TGTGCCAGCAGACAACAGGGGGCGCGAGGCACAGATACGCAGTATTTT; CDR3: CASRQQGARGTDTQYF
size: many; J: TRBJ1-3; D: .; V: TRBV10-1; DNA: TGCGCCAGCAGCCGAAAACAGGGCCGTGGAAACACCATATATTTT; CDR3: CASSRKQGRGNTIYF
size: .; J: TRBJ1-2; D: .; V: TRBV5-1; DNA: TGCGCCAGCAGCCCCCTTCGGGGAGCCCGAACGGGAGGCTACACCTTC; CDR3: CASSPLRGARTGGYTF
size: many; J: TRBJ2-6; D: .; V: TRBV11-2; DNA: TGTGCCAGCAGCCTACTGGGGAGGGACAGGTCCTCTGGGGCCAACGTCCTGACTTTC; CDR3: CASSLLGRDRSSGANVLTF
size: .; J: TRBJ2-7; D: .; V: TRBV2; DNA: TGTGCCAGCAGTGAATTCAGGGATGGGGCCTACGAGCAGTACTTC; CDR3: CASSEFRDGAYEQYF
size: .; J: TRBJ1-1; D: .; V: TRBV5-4; DNA: TGTGCCAGCAGCTTGTGGGAGGGGGTCACTGAAGCTTTCTTT; CDR3: CASSLWEGVTEAFF
size: many; J: TRBJ2-3; D: TRBD2; V: TRBV20-1; DNA: TGCAGTGCGCAACTAGCGGGGGGAAACACAGATACGCAGTATTTT; CDR3: CSAQLAGGNTDTQYF
size: .; J: TRBJ2-3; D: .; V: TRBV20-1; DNA: TGCAGTGCTGGAACAGATACGCAGTATTTT; CDR3: CSAGTDTQYF
size: many; J: TRBJ2-1; D: TRBD2; V: TRBV7-3; DNA: TGTGCCAGCTCTAGCGGGAGCGCTTCCAATGAGCAGTTCTTC; CDR3: CASSSGSASNEQFF
size: few; J: TRBJ1-4; D: .; V: TRBV7-2; DNA: TGTGCCAGCAGCTTGGGTTGGGAAGGAGGAAATGAAAAACTGTTTTTT; CDR3: CASSLGWEGGNEKLFF
size: many; J: TRBJ1-2; D: .; V: TRBV5-1; DNA: TGCGCCAGCAGCTTCACGTCTGAGGGCTACACCTTC; CDR3: CASSFTSEGYTF
size: many; J: TRBJ2-2; D: TRBD1; V: TRBV2; DNA: TGTGCCAGCAGTGATGACAGGGTCGGGGAGCTGTTTTTT; CDR3: CASSDDRVGELFF
size: .; J: TRBJ1-3; D: .; V: TRBV7-2; DNA: TGTGCCAGCAGCGTAGGACGGAGGCGAAACACCATATATTTT; CDR3: CASSVGRRRNTIYF
size: many; J: TRBJ2-1; D: .; V: TRBV27; DNA: TGTGCCAGCAGTCCCCGAGACAGGCCCTACAATGAGCAGTTCTTC; CDR3: CASSPRDRPYNEQFF
size: few; J: TRBJ1-1; D: .; V: TRBV19; DNA: TGTGCCAGTAGTTTAGGGGGGCCTGAAGCTTTCTTT; CDR3: CASSLGGPEAFF
size: few; J: TRBJ1-3; D: .; V: TRBV6-2/TRBV6-3; DNA: TGTGCCAGCAGGATACCGAGCTCTGGAAACACCATATATTTT; CDR3: CASRIPSSGNTIYF
size: many; J: TRBJ2-1; D: TRBD1; V: TRBV9; DNA: TGTGCCAGCAGCGTTGGGACAGGGGACAATGAGCAGTTCTTC; CDR3: CASSVGTGDNEQFF
size: many; J: TRBJ1-1; D: .; V: TRBV28; DNA: TGTGCCAGCAGTTTGAGGAACACTGAAGCTTTCTTT; CDR3: CASSLRNTEAFF
size: many; J: TRBJ2-1; D: TRBD2; V: TRBV20-1; DNA: TGCAGTGCTGGGACTAGCGGGAGGGCCTTTGGCTTCGTGGATGAGCAGTTCTTC; CDR3: CSAGTSGRAFGFVDEQFF
size: many; J: TRBJ2-2; D: TRBD2; V: TRBV9; DNA: TGTGCCAGCAGCCCATTGGAAGCGGGAGTCGCCGGGGAGCTGTTTTTT; CDR3: CASSPLEAGVAGELFF
size: many; J: TRBJ2-1; D: .; V: TRBV7-8; DNA: TGTGCCACCCTCGGGTTGGAGGGTTGGGGTGAGCAGTTCTTC; CDR3: CATLGLEGWGEQFF
size: many; J: TRBJ2-4; D: TRBD2; V: TRBV3-1; DNA: TGTGCCAGCAGTTTGGGGGGGGTGAACATTCAGTACTTC; CDR3: CASSLGGVNIQYF
size: .; J: TRBJ2-3; D: .; V: TRBV6-5; DNA: TGTGCCAGCAGCCGCACCTGTCCTGGGGGGAAATACACAGATACGCAGTATTTT; CDR3: CASSRTCPGGKYTDTQYF
size: many; J: TRBJ2-2; D: .; V: TRBV27; DNA: TGTGCCAGCACGCGCAGGGGCGGATTCGGGGAGCTGTTTTTT; CDR3: CASTRRGGFGELFF
size: many; J: TRBJ2-3; D: .; V: TRBV19; DNA: TGTGCCAGTAGTATCAGGGCATTAGGCACAGATACGCAGTATTTT; CDR3: CASSIRALGTDTQYF
size: .; J: TRBJ2-2; D: .; V: TRBV5-1; DNA: TGCGCCAGCAGCTCCGGGACCTCCGAATTGGGGGAGCTGTTTTTT; CDR3: CASSSGTSELGELFF
size: many; J: TRBJ1-2; D: TRBD1; V: TRBV27; DNA: TGTGCCAGCAGTTTCCTGCCCTCAGGGGGCGGTCTACTAAACTATGGCTACACCTTC; CDR3: CASSFLPSGGGLLNYGYTF
size: many; J: TRBJ1-1; D: TRBD1; V: TRBV19; DNA: TGTGCCAGTAGTCCGGGACAGTGGAACACTGAAGCTTTCTTT; CDR3: CASSPGQWNTEAFF
size: many; J: TRBJ2-7; D: TRBD1; V: TRBV11-1; DNA: TGTGCCAGCAGCCGGGACAGACACTCTTACGAGCAGTACTTC; CDR3: CASSRDRHSYEQYF
size: many; J: TRBJ2-5; D: .; V: TRBV28; DNA: TGTGCCAGCAGTCCTGGAGAGACCCAGTACTTC; CDR3: CASSPGETQYF
size: many; J: TRBJ1-5; D: .; V: TRBV20-1; DNA: TGCAGTGCTAGATACGGGTCTCGTGGGCAGCCCCAGCATTTT; CDR3: CSARYGSRGQPQHF
size: many; J: TRBJ1-1; D: .; V: TRBV7-2; DNA: TGTGCCAGCAGCCCCGGGGGGTATGAAGCTTTCTTT; CDR3: CASSPGGYEAFF
size: many; J: TRBJ1-2; D: .; V: TRBV19; DNA: TGTGCCAGTAGTGCCGGGGCCCAAAGCGACTATGGCTACACCTTC; CDR3: CASSAGAQSDYGYTF
size: many; J: TRBJ1-2; D: .; V: TRBV20-1; DNA: TGCAGTGACTCCAGGGGTTATGGCTACACCTTC; CDR3: CSDSRGYGYTF
size: many; J: TRBJ2-7; D: TRBD1; V: TRBV7-9; DNA: TGTGCCAGCAGCTTCGGGCAGGGGGCGCAGGAGCAGTACTTC; CDR3: CASSFGQGAQEQYF
size: many; J: TRBJ2-3; D: .; V: TRBV10-3; DNA: TGTGCCATCAGAGGGGCAACAGATACGCAGTATTTT; CDR3: CAIRGATDTQYF
size: many; J: TRBJ2-3; D: .; V: TRBV2; DNA: TGTGCCAGCAGTGAACCCCAAGCGGGCCGCACAGATACGCAGTATTTT; CDR3: CASSEPQAGRTDTQYF